This passage covers 4 T cell receptor beta chains from one sample sequenced in a study of breast tumors, draining lymph nodes, adjacent tissues. Axillary draining lymph nodes of breast cancer patients supplied the node samples. Using its own MiXCR run on the multiplex PCR reads, TCRdb lists one record per CDR3 protein. The data show about 200,000 distinct CDR3 sequences, 30% to 40% seen once. The sample taken for sequencing was axillary lymph node tissue. The receptors were gathered from a female donor with breast cancer. Some clones in this sample may be carry-over from other donors' samples.

This clonotype showed up many times. This rearrangement joins TRBV20-1 to TRBJ1-5; D perhaps matches TRBD1 (5 bases). CDR1 and CDR2 from the germline V gene are DFQATT and SNEGSKA (reference sequence). V was clipped by 1 base and J by 4 bases, with 14 bases between them. CDR3 length equals 15 residues. This chain's CDR3 is CSARVESGTNQPQHF. The CDR3 DNA is TGCAGTGCTAGAGTCGAGTCGGGGACGAATCAGCCCCAGCATTTT.

Relative to its sample, this clonotype is medium-sized. The CDR3 DNA follows: TGTGCCAGCAGTGAATCCGGGGCCCAAGAGACCCAGTACTTC. The encoded protein is CASSESGAQETQYF. V is TRBV2 and J is TRBJ2-5; either TRBD1 or TRBD2 may fit D (5 bases each). The germline V gene encodes CDR1 SNHLY and CDR2 FYNNEI. The CDR3 length is 14 residues. Trimming removed 2 bases from V and 1 base from J, with 8 bases in between.

This clonotype was recorded at least ten times. Here the CDR3 DNA reads TGTGCCACCAGCAGGGGAAAGAGTCAGGGTTTGGGGGAGACCCAGTACTTC. It encodes CATSRGKSQGLGETQYF. The rearrangement joins TRBV15 to TRBJ2-5, with D tentatively TRBD1 (5 bases). V lost 3 bases, J lost 5 bases, and 22 bases lay in between. The CDR3 is 17 residues long. Germline values: CDR1 LNHNV, CDR2 YYDKDF (reference sequence).

For this clonotype: A much larger clone lies a single base off, so this may be a read error. The CDR3 ends on some other residue instead of the conserved phenylalanine or tryptophan, so this is likely a read error. This chain links TRBV7-9 with TRBJ2-5; D gene unclear. Germline CDR1 reads SEHNR; CDR2 reads FQNEAQ (reference sequence). V was pared by 5 bases and J by 5 bases, with 9 bases between. The CDR3 sequence is 12 residues long. CDR3: CASSQDWETQYS. The CDR3 DNA reads TGTGCCAGCAGCCAAGACTGGGAGACCCAGTACTCC.